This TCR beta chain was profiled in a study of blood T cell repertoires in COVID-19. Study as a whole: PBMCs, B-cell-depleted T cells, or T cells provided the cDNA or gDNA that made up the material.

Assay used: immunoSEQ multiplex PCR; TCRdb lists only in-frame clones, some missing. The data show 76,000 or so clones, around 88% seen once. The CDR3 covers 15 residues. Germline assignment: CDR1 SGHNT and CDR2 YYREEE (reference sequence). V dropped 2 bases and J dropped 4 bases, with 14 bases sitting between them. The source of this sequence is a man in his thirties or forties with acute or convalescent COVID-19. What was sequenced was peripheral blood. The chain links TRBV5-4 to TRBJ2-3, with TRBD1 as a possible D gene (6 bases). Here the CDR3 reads CASSFGQYTADTQYF. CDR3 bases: TGTGCCAGCAGCTTCGGACAGTACACGGCAGATACGCAGTATTTT.